Below are 5 T cell receptor beta chains sequenced from a single sample in a study of cytomegalovirus exposure and HLA in healthy donors. Researchers ran the PCR with 60 Vbeta and 13 Jbeta primers. The method was immunoSEQ multiplex PCR; TCRdb's version includes in-frame clones alone and lacks a portion of them. Among more than 95,000 clones listed, 60% to 80% were seen once. The sequencing input was PBMCs. The receptors come from a man between 45 and 60 years old in good health and CMV-seropositive.

The rearrangement joins TRBV4-3 to TRBJ1-2; 7 bases match TRBD1. Germline V gene sequence: CDR1 LGHNA, CDR2 YSLEER. This CDR3 region has 14 residues. Trimming at V came to 1 base and at J to 8 bases, leaving 7 bases not matched to a gene. The DNA of the CDR3 is TGCGCCAGCAGCCAAGGACAGGGCCCCTGGGGCTACACCTTC. Its translation: CASSQGQGPWGYTF.

This chain uses TRBV6-5 with TRBJ1-2, with 7 bases matching TRBD1. The CDR3 loop spans 13 amino acids. Germline CDR1 reads MNHEY; CDR2 reads SVGAGI. The J segment lost 8 bases and the V segment lost 2 bases, leaving 5 bases of the junction unmatched. CDR3 sequence reads: CASSYEGAGGYTF. CDR3 in DNA: TGTGCCAGCAGTTACGAGGGGGCGGGCGGCTACACCTTC.

The chain couples TRBV9 to TRBJ2-1; the match to TRBD2 covers 8 bases. CDR3 length: 18 residues. The germline CDR1 and CDR2 sequences are SGDLS and YYNGEE. V shed 4 bases, J shed 6 bases, and the junction held 18 bases outside the gene matches. This CDR3 reads CASSTKSSTSGPVNEQFF. The CDR3, as DNA: TGTGCCAGCAGCACCAAGAGCTCTACTAGCGGTCCGGTCAATGAGCAGTTCTTC.

The V call is TRBV6-1, the J call TRBJ1-1; TRBD1 agrees at 7 bases. V trimming: 6 bases; J trimming: 6 bases; junction bases outside the gene matches: 4. CDR3 size: 12 residues. Germline lookup yields CDR1 MNHNS and CDR2 SASEGT. The CDR3 bases are TGTGCCAGCAGAGGGACAGTCCCTGAAGCTTTCTTT. Encoded protein: CASRGTVPEAFF.

This sequence joins TRBV19 and TRBJ1-2, with D possibly matching TRBD1 (6 bases). CDR1 is LNHDA and CDR2 is SQIVND in the germline V gene (reference sequence). Deletions cut 5 bases from V and 6 bases from J, with 13 bases between. The CDR3 is 13 residues long. The CDR3 protein is CASSSQGWDGYTF. The CDR3 DNA sequence: TGTGCCAGTAGTTCGCAGGGGTGGGATGGCTACACCTTC.